The 31 T cell receptor beta chains in this list originate from one sample, sequenced in a study of T cells in Graves' hyperthyroidism and ophthalmopathy (dated by TCRdb to between 2017 and 2020). Preparation of the library involved multiplex PCR. TCRdb shows the sequencer as Illumina HiSeq 2000. The TCR beta CDR3 regions were amplified from the RNA transcripts. The first round of RT-PCR for the TCR CDR3 was performed with the HTBI primer set and the Qiagen OneStep RT-PCR kit. Starting from the raw public reads, TCRdb applied fastp trimming at Q25, assembled clones with MiXCR and retained in-frame beta chains. Under each unique CDR3 protein, matching rows form one entry showing the most common genes and DNA. In all, the sample holds about 360,000 distinct CDR3 sequences, and approximately 13% of those were seen once. Around 9.2% of the sample is in the top ten clones. Specimen: blood. These receptors came from a woman aged 18 to 35 with Graves' hyperthyroidism.

This clonotype was counted between two and nine times. V usage is TRBV19 and J usage is TRBJ2-6; D is ambiguous. CDR1 is LNHDA, CDR2 SQIVND, per germline (reference sequence). CDR3 length equals 13 residues. V was pared by 6 bases and J by 6 bases, with 9 bases between. The CDR3 loop reads CASRNWEANVLTF. The CDR3 DNA reads as TGTGCCAGTAGGAACTGGGAGGCCAACGTCCTGACTTTC.

This clonotype was found many times. This chain joins TRBV20-1 and TRBJ1-4, with 7 bases identical to TRBD1. From germline, CDR1 is DFQATT and CDR2 SNEGSKA (reference sequence). Unmatched junction bases numbered 8, after V lost 0 bases and J lost 4 bases. The CDR3 consists of 16 residues. This CDR3 is CSARDRGQGINEKLFF. CDR3 coding DNA: TGCAGTGCTAGAGATAGGGGGCAGGGGATTAATGAAAAACTGTTTTTT.

As concerns this clonotype: Being one base from a much bigger clone, this may be a read error. The chain uses TRBV10-3 and TRBJ2-1; D may be TRBD1 (6 bases). The germline CDR1 and CDR2 sequences are ENHRY and SYGVKD. The V and J ends lost 0 bases and 10 bases respectively, with 10 bases between them. CDR3 length: 13 residues. The CDR3 nucleotides are TGTGCCATCAGTGAGTCACAGGGCAACGAGCAGTTCTTC. Amino acids: CAISESQGNEQFF.

This clonotype was counted at least ten times. The CDR3 coding sequence is TGCGCCAGCAGCTTGGTGGAAGGTAGCGGCGATGAGCAGTTCTTC. Its protein is CASSLVEGSGDEQFF. V is TRBV5-1 and J is TRBJ2-1; a weak D match, TRBD2 (6 bases). The CDR3 is 15 amino acids. Trimming pared 0 bases from V and 8 bases from J, leaving 15 bases between. Germline V gives CDR1 SGHRS, CDR2 YFSETQ.

This clonotype was seen ten or more times. The chain carries TRBV2 and TRBJ2-2; 10 positions agree with TRBD2. The junction had 13 bases not matched to a gene; V was cut back by 6 bases and J by 0 bases. CDR1 and CDR2 from the germline V gene are SNHLY and FYNNEI. There are 19 residues in the CDR3. CDR3 protein: CASSLHPPSGSANTGELFF. The CDR3 DNA reads as TGTGCCAGCAGCCTCCATCCCCCTAGCGGGAGCGCGAACACCGGGGAGCTGTTTTTT.

This clonotype was observed a handful of times. At one end the junction does not follow the germline gene, possibly because of a read error. The chain links TRBV5-1 to TRBJ2-1; D remains ambiguous. This CDR3 comprises 12 residues. Germline CDR1 is SGHRS and CDR2 is YFSETQ. The DNA of the CDR3 is TGCGCCAGCAGCTTCCAACAAAATGGGCAGTTCTTC. Its translation is CASSFQQNGQFF.

This clonotype was counted ten times or more. V gene TRBV11-2 combines with J gene TRBJ2-1; D not certain. V was clipped by 0 bases and J by 1 base, with 7 bases between them. Looked up from germline, CDR1 is SGHAT and CDR2 is FQNNGV. The CDR3 consists of 15 residues. CDR3 residues: CASSLEGASYNEQFF. CDR3 nucleotides: TGTGCCAGCAGCTTAGAGGGCGCGTCCTACAATGAGCAGTTCTTC.

Comments on this clonotype: The junction departs from the called germline gene at one end, perhaps through a read error. The chain links TRBV5-6 to TRBJ1-1; D may be TRBD1 (5 bases). CDR1 is SGHDT and CDR2 is YYEEEE in the germline V gene. This CDR3 comprises 14 residues. The CDR3 protein is CASGFREGNTEAFF. The CDR3 region has the DNA TGTGCCAGCGGCTTCAGGGAGGGGAACACTGAAGCTTTCTTT.

A word on this clonotype: A much more abundant neighbour one base away suggests this may be a read error. The chain employs TRBV5-1 and TRBJ2-3; D gene unclear. CDR1 is SGHRS and CDR2 is YFSETQ in the germline V gene. The CDR3 is 16 residues long. V shed 4 bases and J shed 2 bases, with 17 bases lying between them. The CDR3: CASSPDGLEYTDTQYF. The CDR3 DNA is TGCGCCAGCAGCCCGGACGGGCTTGAGTACACAGATACGCAGTATTTT.

The J gene is TRBJ1-1, the V gene TRBV6-2 or TRBV6-3, with no clear D. Germline lookup yields CDR1 MNHEY and CDR2 SVGEGT. Trimming took 7 bases from V and 2 from J, leaving 14 bases between them. The CDR3 runs to 14 residues. The CDR3 spells CASTSRGENTEAFF. DNA for the CDR3: TGTGCCAGCACCTCGAGAGGAGAAAACACTGAAGCTTTCTTT.

This clonotype was counted many times. The rearrangement joins TRBV18 to TRBJ2-5; D perhaps matches TRBD1 (5 bases). Germline lookup yields CDR1 KGHSH and CDR2 LQKENI. The CDR3 extends over 15 amino acids. The germline V and J ends were trimmed by 2 bases and 5 bases, with 15 bases remaining between them. CDR3 residues: CASSPITGHRETQYF. CDR3 nucleotides: TGTGCCAGCTCACCAATTACAGGTCATCGGGAGACCCAGTACTTC.

This clonotype was seen repeatedly, ten times or more. This chain uses TRBV6-1 with TRBJ1-2; TRBD1 agrees at 8 bases. V lost 6 bases to trimming and J lost 5 bases; unmatched junction nucleotides: 11. Germline V lookup: CDR1 MNHNS, CDR2 SASEGT. CDR3 length equals 15 residues. This CDR3 is CASSHRTGLIYGYTF. The CDR3 DNA follows: TGTGCCAGCAGCCACCGGACAGGGCTTATATATGGCTACACCTTC.

Many counts were recorded for this clonotype. V and J are TRBV24-1 and TRBJ1-2; D ambiguous. Germline lookup yields CDR1 KGHDR and CDR2 SFDVKD. The ends were cut back, 5 bases at V and 8 bases at J, with 14 bases in the middle. The CDR3 runs to 13 residues. The CDR3 DNA follows: TGTGCCACCAGTGTGTTCGACGGCTCGGGCTACACCTTC. It encodes CATSVFDGSGYTF.

This clonotype appeared many times. The J gene is TRBJ1-2, the V gene TRBV6-1; tentative D call: TRBD1 (5 bases). The V gene's germline CDR1 is MNHNS and CDR2 SASEGT. The CDR3 is made up of 14 amino acids. With 10 bases removed from V and 6 bases from J, the gap between germline ends came to 21 bases. The CDR3 coding sequence is TGTGCCACCTACTCAATCCAGGGTTTCAATGGCTACACCTTC. Residues: CATYSIQGFNGYTF.

This clonotype was recorded a few times. The CDR3 region is CASSRIWTGPLETQYF. CDR3 in DNA: TGTGCCAGCAGTCGGATATGGACAGGGCCCCTAGAGACCCAGTACTTC. The rearrangement joins TRBV12-3 or TRBV12-4 to TRBJ2-5, with TRBD1 matching 8 bases. The CDR3 runs 16 residues. V dropped 5 bases and J dropped 4; count of bases not matched to a gene: 12.

This clonotype was observed many times. V is TRBV7-8 and J is TRBJ2-5; D may match TRBD1 or TRBD2 (5 bases each). This CDR3 spans 16 amino acids. Looked up from germline, CDR1 is SGHVS and CDR2 is FQNEAQ. Trimming left V 5 bases short and J 1 base short, with 17 bases between. The CDR3 spells CASSKGRIQLQETQYF. CDR3 bases: TGTGCCAGCAGCAAGGGACGGATTCAACTCCAAGAGACCCAGTACTTC.

To note about this clonotype: Since no conserved phenylalanine or tryptophan closes the CDR3, a read error is the likely cause. The chain employs TRBV27 and TRBJ2-7; 7 bases match TRBD2. Unmatched junction bases numbered 3, after V lost 5 bases and J lost 2 bases. Germline V gene sequence: CDR1 MNHEY, CDR2 SMNVEV (reference sequence). This CDR3 comprises 13 residues. CDR3 amino acids: CASSLSGAYEQYL. CDR3 in DNA: TGTGCCAGCAGTCTGAGCGGGGCCTACGAGCAGTACCTC.

The chain carries TRBV6-1 and TRBJ2-1; 8 bases map to TRBD1. Trimming cost V 8 bases and J 2 bases; bases outside gene matches: 11. The CDR3 sequence is 16 residues long. CDR1 is MNHNS, CDR2 SASEGT, per germline. CDR3 region: CASSPPQGGPYNEQFF. CDR3 nucleotide sequence: TGTGCCAGCTCACCGCCACAGGGGGGCCCCTACAATGAGCAGTTCTTC.

The chain recombines TRBV5-1 with TRBJ2-7, with D unresolved. Germline CDR1 reads SGHRS; CDR2 reads YFSETQ. The V gene lost 7 bases and the J gene lost 0 bases, with 17 bases spanning the gap. The CDR3 runs to 15 residues. The chain's CDR3 is CASSSFPDSSYEQYF. The CDR3 DNA sequence: TGCGCCAGCTCCTCTTTCCCGGATAGCTCCTACGAGCAGTACTTC. The complete variable domain, with remaining parts taken from reference TRBV5-1 and TRBJ2-7, reads KAGVTQTPRYLIKTRGQQVTLSCSPISGHRSVSWYQQTPGQGLQFLFEYFSETQRNKGNFPGRFSGRQFSNSRSEMNVSTLELGDSALYLCASSSFPDSSYEQYFGPGTRLTVT.

The rearrangement uses TRBV4-3 and TRBJ2-7, with D possibly being TRBD1 (5 bases). The germline V and J ends were trimmed by 1 base and 5 bases, with 9 bases remaining between them. Germline V gives CDR1 LGHNA, CDR2 YSLEER. The CDR3 sequence is 13 residues long. CDR3 sequence reads: CASSQVGRNEQYF. For the CDR3, the DNA is TGCGCCAGCAGCCAAGTGGGGCGTAACGAGCAGTACTTC.

This clonotype has a count of ten or more. The CDR3 sequence is CSATSRTGRDEQYF. CDR3 DNA sequence: TGCAGTGCTACCTCGCGGACAGGGAGAGACGAGCAGTACTTC. This chain connects TRBV20-1 to TRBJ2-7, with TRBD1 matching 8 bases. This CDR3 contains 14 residues. Trimming at V came to 4 bases and at J to 5 bases, leaving 10 bases not matched to a gene. In germline, CDR1 is DFQATT, CDR2 SNEGSKA (reference sequence).

This clonotype was counted many times. The genes are TRBV6-4 and TRBJ2-5; no reliable D call. CDR1 is MRHNA and CDR2 is SNTAGT in the germline V gene. The CDR3 covers 14 residues. V gave up 7 bases and J gave up 4 bases, with 16 bases separating them. This CDR3 reads CASKIRYPPETQYF. The CDR3 DNA reads as TGTGCCAGCAAAATCAGGTACCCTCCAGAGACCCAGTACTTC.

The rearrangement joins TRBV19 to TRBJ2-1, with D maybe TRBD2 (5 bases). This CDR3 contains 13 residues. Trimming removed 1 base at V and 9 bases at J, with 10 bases between. CDR1 is LNHDA and CDR2 is SQIVND in the germline V gene (reference sequence). The CDR3 sequence is CASSIALALEQFF. As DNA, the CDR3 is TGTGCCAGTAGTATAGCCCTAGCCCTTGAGCAGTTCTTC. The whole variable domain, filled in from reference TRBV19 and TRBJ2-1, reads DGGITQSPKYLFRKEGQNVTLSCEQNLNHDAMYWYRQDPGQGLRLIYYSQIVNDFQKGDIAEGYSVSREKKESFPLTVTSAQKNPTAFYLCASSIALALEQFFGPGTRLTVL.

The chain is built from TRBV5-4 and TRBJ2-2; 10 bases map to TRBD2. The CDR3 is 15 residues long. Losses at the gene ends were 4 bases for V and 4 bases for J; bases not matched to a gene: 4. Looked up from germline, CDR1 is SGHNT and CDR2 is YYREEE (reference sequence). The CDR3 coding sequence is TGTGCCAGCAGCCCACTAGCGGGACCCACCGGGGAGCTGTTTTTT. Encoded protein: CASSPLAGPTGELFF. The full variable domain, in which reference TRBV5-4 and TRBJ2-2 provide the parts outside the CDR3, is ETGVTQSPTHLIKTRGQQVTLRCSSQSGHNTVSWYQQALGQGPQFIFQYYREEENGRGNFPPRFSGLQFPNYSSELNVNALELDDSALYLCASSPLAGPTGELFFGEGSRLTVL.

Ten or more counts support this clonotype. The V gene is TRBV28, the J gene TRBJ2-1, with 8 bases matching TRBD2. CDR3 size: 16 residues. Germline V lookup: CDR1 MDHEN, CDR2 SYDVKM. V lost 5 bases, J lost 8 bases, and 14 bases stayed unmatched. CDR3 coding DNA: TGTGCCAGCAGTACCTTAGTCGGGCGGGAGGAGGATGAGCAGTTCTTC. Translating it yields CASSTLVGREEDEQFF.

V usage is TRBV4-3 and J usage is TRBJ1-4; D possibly corresponds to TRBD1 (6 bases). Germline V lookup: CDR1 LGHNA, CDR2 YSLEER. The CDR3 consists of 14 residues. Trimming stripped 2 bases from V and 8 bases from J, with 12 bases between. CDR3 nucleotide sequence: TGCGCCAGCAGCCAATTGGGGGCAGGGGAAAAACTGTTTTTT. It encodes CASSQLGAGEKLFF.

This clonotype was seen many times. This chain uses TRBV29-1 with TRBJ2-1; 11 positions agree with TRBD2. The CDR3 contains 15 residues. V was clipped by 5 bases and J by 7 bases; unmatched bases: 10. Germline V CDR1 and CDR2: SQVTM, ANQGSEA. CDR3 DNA sequence: TGCAGCGTTTACGATAGCGGGAGGGCGAGGAATGAGCAGTTCTTC. It yields the protein CSVYDSGRARNEQFF.

This clonotype was detected ten times or more. This chain joins TRBV11-1 and TRBJ2-1; D is ambiguous. V was cut by 4 bases and J by 7 bases, with 11 bases left in between. The germline V gene has CDR1 SGHAT and CDR2 FQDESV (reference sequence). The CDR3 is 13 amino acids. In DNA, the CDR3 is TGTGCCAGCAGCTGGGGTGATATTAATGAGCAGTTCTTC. Translation: CASSWGDINEQFF. Based on the CDR3 plus reference TRBV11-1 and TRBJ2-1, the full variable domain is EAEVAQSPRYKITEKSQAVAFWCDPISGHATLYWYRQILGQGPELLVQFQDESVVDDSQLPKDRFSAERLKGVDSTLKIQPAELGDSAMYLCASSWGDINEQFFGPGTRLTVL.

The V call is TRBV10-3, the J call TRBJ1-3; a weak D match, TRBD1 (5 bases). V gave up 7 bases and J gave up 9 bases, with 19 bases separating them. Germline V lookup: CDR1 ENHRY, CDR2 SYGVKD. The CDR3 length is 14 residues. The CDR3 is CAITPRGDQGTIYF. In DNA, the CDR3 is TGTGCCATCACCCCCCGCGGGGACCAAGGCACCATATATTTT.

The genes are TRBV7-8 and TRBJ2-2; no reliable D call. Trimming shortened V by 2 bases and J by 7 bases, and 14 bases separated the two germline ends. Germline CDR1 and CDR2: SGHVS and FQNEAQ. This CDR3 region has 15 residues. Here the CDR3 reads CASSLMAGVGGELFF. CDR3 nucleotide sequence: TGTGCCAGCAGCTTAATGGCAGGTGTGGGCGGGGAGCTGTTTTTT.

The CDR3 DNA reads TGCAGTGCTTGGGGAGTAACGGGCAATTCACCCCTCCACTTT. Encoded protein: CSAWGVTGNSPLHF. The genes are TRBV20-1 and TRBJ1-6; D not certain. V lost 5 bases and J lost 7, with 15 bases in between. This CDR3 has 14 residues. The germline V gene has CDR1 DFQATT and CDR2 SNEGSKA (reference sequence).